This T cell receptor (beta chain) was documented in a study of identifying expanded T cells in peripheral blood. Assay used: immunoSEQ multiplex PCR; TCRdb lists only in-frame clones, some missing. The sample lists about 80,000 clones; 84% were seen once. The germline gives CDR1 SGHDT, CDR2 YYEEEE. V lost 4 bases and J lost 2, with 17 bases in between. The CDR3 runs 16 residues. This chain uses TRBV5-6 with TRBJ2-3; tentative D call: TRBD2 (5 bases). The source of this sequence is a person aged 18 to 75 in good health. Sequenced: blood. The CDR3 here is CASSPPPAEATDTQYF. Here the CDR3 DNA reads TGTGCCAGCAGCCCCCCCCCAGCGGAGGCCACAGATACGCAGTATTTT.